This T cell receptor beta chain was retrieved from a study of T cell responses to AZD1222 COVID-19 vaccine. Broader study findings: Sampled repertoires all dated from after the peak T cell response. Following two doses of AZD1222, Spike-specific TCR breadth and depth rose.

The CDR3 is 13 amino acids. Trimming stripped 3 bases from V and 4 bases from J, with 9 bases between. The germline CDR1 and CDR2 sequences are KGHSH and LQKENI. Notes on this clone: Its target is unknown.

Using immunoSEQ multiplex PCR, the repertoire was profiled, and TCRdb retains in-frame clones only, with some absent. The sample contains more than 100,000 clones, 85% to 90% of which appear only once. The chain combines TRBV18 with TRBJ1-1, with a weak D call TRBD1 (5 bases). Sample: peripheral blood, taken on day 0 of AZD1222 vaccination. This sequence was found in an adult in good health. Written as DNA, the CDR3 is TGTGCCAGCTCACCTCCAGGGAGCACTGAAGCTTTCTTT. Translation: CASSPPGSTEAFF.